The TCR beta chain described here comes from a study of blood T cell repertoires in COVID-19. Study information: COVID-19 samples from acute and convalescent phases originated in the United States, Italy and Spain.

CDR1 and CDR2 from the germline V gene are ENHRY and SYGVKD. V was clipped by 6 bases and J by 2 bases, with 10 bases between them. The CDR3 spans 13 residues. Assay: immunoSEQ multiplex PCR; the TCRdb copy retains only in-frame clones and omits some. The data hold roughly 400,000 clones, with approximately 91% observed a single time. This TCR was sampled from a woman in her 40s who had been exposed to COVID-19. The chain carries TRBV10-3 and TRBJ1-1; D might be TRBD1 (6 bases). The sequenced sample was PBMCs or T cells enriched from blood (not recorded which). CDR3: CAIRNRDNTEAFF. The CDR3 coding sequence is TGTGCCATCAGGAACAGGGATAACACTGAAGCTTTCTTT.